The 18 T cell receptor beta chains below all came from one sample that was sequenced in a study of blood T cell repertoires in COVID-19 (dated by TCRdb to 2020 to 2022). Receptor libraries were prepared by the immunoSEQ multiplex PCR assay. TCRdb obtained this table from immuneACCESS and retained in-frame rearrangements with V and J assigned. These tables miss some clones; where compared with another copy, unresolved V genes account for less than half of the shortfall, and the remainder is unexplained. This sample holds around 170,000 clones; around 87% were observed only once. The ten top clones hold 2.9% of the sample. Sequenced sample: peripheral blood. These receptors all stem from a woman aged 30 to 39 with active or convalescent COVID-19.

The genes are TRBV4-2 and TRBJ1-5; 7 bases are shared with TRBD1. CDR3 size: 15 residues. Germline CDR1 reads LGHNA; CDR2 reads YNFKEQ. The junction had 9 bases not matched to a gene; V was cut back by 3 bases and J by 7 bases. The CDR3 DNA is TGTGCCAGCAGCCAGACCGGACAGGAGGGGCAGCCCCAGCATTTT. It is translated as CASSQTGQEGQPQHF.

Concerning this clone itself: The identical CDR3 is also encoded by other nucleotide sequences in the sample. The genes are TRBV18 and TRBJ2-7; D unclear. The CDR3 totals 13 residues. Germline CDR1 KGHSH, CDR2 LQKENI. V was pared by 0 bases and J by 1 base, with 4 bases between. The CDR3 loop reads CASSPPESYEQYF. The CDR3 nucleotides are TGTGCCAGCTCACCACCAGAGTCCTACGAGCAGTACTTC.

V gene TRBV10-1 combines with J gene TRBJ2-6; D gene unclear. CDR1 and CDR2 (germline): WNHNN, SYGVQD (reference sequence). The V and J ends lost 2 bases and 2 bases respectively, with 10 bases between them. The CDR3 length is 16 residues. This CDR3 reads CASSEEVSTGANVLTF. The CDR3 nucleotides are TGCGCCAGCAGTGAGGAGGTCAGCACTGGGGCCAACGTCCTGACTTTC.

The rearrangement joins TRBV13 to TRBJ1-1, with D hard to call. V was clipped by 4 bases and J by 1 base, with 10 bases between them. The CDR3 sequence is 14 residues long. Germline values: CDR1 PRHDT, CDR2 FYEKMQ (reference sequence). This CDR3 is CASSSGAGNTEAFF. The CDR3 DNA follows: TGTGCCAGCAGCTCCGGCGCAGGGAACACTGAAGCTTTCTTT. The whole variable domain, filled in from reference TRBV13 and TRBJ1-1, reads AAGVIQSPRHLIKEKRETATLKCYPIPRHDTVYWYQQGPGQDPQFLISFYEKMQSDKGSIPDRFSAQQFSDYHSELNMSSLELGDSALYFCASSSGAGNTEAFFGQGTRLTVV.

This clone has just a few counts. The V call is TRBV6-5, the J call TRBJ1-5; TRBD1 aligns across 7 bases. The germline V gene has CDR1 MNHEY and CDR2 SVGAGI. The length of the CDR3 is 13 residues. Unmatched junction bases numbered 2, after V lost 5 bases and J lost 4 bases. CDR3 region: CASSKGANQPQHF. The CDR3 coding sequence is TGTGCCAGCAGTAAGGGGGCGAATCAGCCCCAGCATTTT.

The rearrangement uses TRBV19 and TRBJ1-4; 7 bases are a match to TRBD1. Germline values: CDR1 LNHDA, CDR2 SQIVND (reference sequence). The CDR3 runs to 14 residues. V trimming: 9 bases; J trimming: 3 bases; junction bases outside the gene matches: 7. The CDR3 region has the DNA TGTGCCAGCCGGAGACAGGGACCTAATGAAAAACTGTTTTTT. The encoded protein is CASRRQGPNEKLFF.

This clone was recorded once. V is TRBV12-3 or TRBV12-4 and J is TRBJ1-2; tentatively, D is TRBD1 (5 bases). Trimming took off 10 bases at V and 0 bases at J, with 9 bases between the two ends. This CDR3 contains 12 residues. Here the CDR3 DNA reads TGTGCCATCGGGGGACCTAACTATGGCTACACCTTC. It yields the protein CAIGGPNYGYTF.

The chain uses TRBV15 and TRBJ2-7, with 10 positions matching TRBD1. With V trimmed by 3 bases and J by 5 bases, 7 bases remained unmatched. Germline CDR1 and CDR2: LNHNV and YYDKDF (reference sequence). This CDR3 spans 15 amino acids. The CDR3 DNA follows: TGTGCCACCAGCAGGCAGGGACAGGGGAACCACGAGCAGTACTTC. Translation gives CATSRQGQGNHEQYF.

The genes are TRBV7-8 and TRBJ1-5, with 9 bases that match TRBD1. The CDR3 covers 16 residues. Germline V CDR1 and CDR2: SGHVS, FQNEAQ. Trimming removed 3 bases from V and 5 bases from J; junction bases left unmatched: 8. In DNA, the CDR3 is TGTGCCAGCAGCTTGGGTCGCGGGACAGGGTATCAGCCCCAGCATTTT. This translates into CASSLGRGTGYQPQHF.

The genes are TRBV19 and TRBJ1-1, with 7 bases that match TRBD1. The CDR3 extends over 21 amino acids. Germline V gene lookup returns CDR1 LNHDA and CDR2 SQIVND (reference sequence). Unmatched junction bases numbered 27, after V lost 7 bases and J lost 1 base. This CDR3 reads CASTNLGISAGGWRGNTEAFF. The CDR3 DNA is TGTGCCAGTACAAATCTGGGGATCTCGGCAGGGGGTTGGAGGGGGAACACTGAAGCTTTCTTT.

The chain recombines TRBV7-2 with TRBJ2-1; TRBD1 matches at 10 bases. V lost 3 bases, J lost 12 bases, and 5 bases stayed unmatched. Germline V gives CDR1 SGHTA, CDR2 FQGNSA. This CDR3 contains 13 residues. CDR3 sequence (DNA): TGTGCCAGCAGCTTCCGACAGGGGGCTGGGCAGTTCTTC. This sequence encodes CASSFRQGAGQFF.

V gene TRBV29-1 combines with J gene TRBJ1-2; 8 bases align to TRBD1. Germline V gene lookup returns CDR1 SQVTM and CDR2 ANQGSEA. This CDR3 region has 11 residues. As DNA, the CDR3 is TGCAGTTGGACAGGGCCCTATGGCTACACCTTC. This codes for CSWTGPYGYTF. Combining the CDR3 with reference TRBV29-1 and TRBJ1-2 gives the whole variable domain SAVISQKPSRDICQRGTSLTIQCQVDSQVTMMFWYRQQPGQSLTLIATANQGSEATYESGFVIDKFPISRPNLTFSTLTVSNMSPEDSSIYLCSWTGPYGYTFGSGTRLTVV.

This clone was seen a handful of times. The V call is TRBV30, the J call TRBJ1-2, with D tentatively TRBD1 (5 bases). Germline-derived CDR1 and CDR2 are GTSNPN and SVGIG (reference sequence). CDR3 size: 15 residues. Trimming took 0 bases from V and 4 from J, leaving 15 bases between them. The CDR3 DNA is TGTGCCTGGAGTGTAAAGGGCAGGGCCACCTATGGCTACACCTTC. It yields the protein CAWSVKGRATYGYTF.

The chain combines TRBV3-1 (or the pseudogene TRBV3-2) with TRBJ2-5; 8 bases agree with TRBD2. Germline V gene lookup returns CDR1 LGHDT and CDR2 YNNKEL (reference sequence). The CDR3 is made up of 14 amino acids. Germline trimming cut 5 bases from V and 2 bases from J; bases unmatched to any gene: 4. CDR3 amino acids: CASSAGGPQETQYF. CDR3 sequence (DNA): TGTGCCAGCAGCGCGGGGGGACCGCAAGAGACCCAGTACTTC.

This clone was seen more than once but under ten times. This chain uses TRBV5-6 with TRBJ1-4; 9 nucleotides align to TRBD1. V shed 2 bases, J shed 8 bases, and the junction held 4 bases outside the gene matches. CDR1 and CDR2 (germline): SGHDT, YYEEEE. This CDR3 region has 14 residues. The CDR3 DNA follows: TGTGCCAGCAGCTTATACAGGGGGCTCGAAAAACTGTTTTTT. This translates into CASSLYRGLEKLFF.

V usage is TRBV11-2 and J usage is TRBJ2-1; D ambiguous. Trimming pared 2 bases from V and 3 bases from J, leaving 5 bases between. In germline, CDR1 is SGHAT, CDR2 FQNNGV. The CDR3 is 13 residues long. The CDR3 bases are TGTGCCAGCAGCTTAACAGACTACAATGAGCAGTTCTTC. Translation: CASSLTDYNEQFF. Full variable domain (missing parts from reference TRBV11-2 and TRBJ2-1): EAGVAQSPRYKIIEKRQSVAFWCNPISGHATLYWYQQILGQGPKLLIQFQNNGVVDDSQLPKDRFSAERLKGVDSTLKIQPAKLEDSAVYLCASSLTDYNEQFFGPGTRLTVL.

This rearrangement joins TRBV13 to TRBJ1-4; D gene uncertain. The CDR3 is 16 amino acids. V was pared by 5 bases and J by 0 bases, with 13 bases between. Germline assignment: CDR1 PRHDT and CDR2 FYEKMQ (reference sequence). CDR3 residues: CASSTRIWATNEKLFF. CDR3 nucleotide sequence: TGTGCCAGCAGCACTAGAATTTGGGCAACTAATGAAAAACTGTTTTTT.

V usage is TRBV18 and J usage is TRBJ1-3, with 9 bases matching TRBD1. The CDR3 sequence is 18 residues long. V gave up 3 bases and J gave up 0 bases; unmatched junction bases: 9. Germline loops: CDR1 KGHSH, CDR2 LQKENI. The CDR3 coding sequence is TGTGCCAGCTCACCGAACAGGGGGCTTTTCGTCTCTGGAAACACCATATATTTT. This encodes CASSPNRGLFVSGNTIYF.